This T cell receptor (beta chain) was captured in a study of blood T cell repertoires in COVID-19. Study-wide context: The United States, Italy and Spain supplied acute and convalescent COVID-19 samples. PBMCs, B-cell-depleted T cells, or T cells were the source of the cDNA or gDNA that made up the material.

Study processing details: Amplification of reference gene primers provided the estimated nucleated cell counts. Sequenced by immunoSEQ multiplex PCR; TCRdb stores in-frame clones only, minus some. For V, J and clone size, that table is used; D and trimming come from the DNA. The sample lists almost 250,000 clones; roughly 83% were seen once. Enrolled during active infection, Seattle patients were then followed longitudinally. This sequence originates from an elderly woman with COVID-19, enrolled during active disease. The sample taken for sequencing was peripheral blood.

The CDR3 sequence: CATNAVNYGYTF. CDR3 coding DNA: TGTGCCACCAACGCGGTGAACTATGGCTACACCTTC. The rearrangement links TRBV3-1 (or the pseudogene TRBV3-2) to TRBJ1-2; no firm D call. Germline-derived CDR1 and CDR2 are LGHDT and YNNKEL (reference sequence). Trimming removed 10 bases at V and 2 bases at J, with 11 bases between. The length of the CDR3 is 12 residues.